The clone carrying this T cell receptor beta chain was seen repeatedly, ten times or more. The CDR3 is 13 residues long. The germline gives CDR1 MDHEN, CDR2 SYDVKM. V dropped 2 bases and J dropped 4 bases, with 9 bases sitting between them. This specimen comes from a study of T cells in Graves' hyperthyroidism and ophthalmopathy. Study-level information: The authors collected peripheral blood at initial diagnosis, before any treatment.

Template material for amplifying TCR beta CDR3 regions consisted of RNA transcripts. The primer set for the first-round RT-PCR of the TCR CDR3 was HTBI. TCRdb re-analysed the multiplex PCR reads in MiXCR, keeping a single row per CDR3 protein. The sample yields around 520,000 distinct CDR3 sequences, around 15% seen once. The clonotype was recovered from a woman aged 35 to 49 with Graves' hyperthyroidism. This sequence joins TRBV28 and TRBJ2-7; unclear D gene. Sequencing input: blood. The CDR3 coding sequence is TGTGCCAGCAGTTTAGGTTTGAGGTACGAGCAGTACTTC. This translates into CASSLGLRYEQYF.